These 10 T cell receptor beta chains were all obtained from the same sample, sequenced in a study. TCRdb called the RT-PCR reads again in MiXCR, with one record for every CDR3 protein. The data show more than 600,000 distinct CDR3 sequences, with 12% to 15% seen just once and around 3.3% held by the top ten. The material sequenced was memory CD4+ T cells from blood. All receptors come from a female donor in good health, serving as a healthy control.

This clonotype has at least ten counts. The chain carries TRBV6-2 or TRBV6-3 and TRBJ1-1; D is possibly TRBD1 (5 bases). The germline CDR1 and CDR2 sequences are MNHEY and SVGEGT. The CDR3 contains 16 residues. Deletions cut 0 bases from V and 0 bases from J, with 11 bases between. The CDR3 reads CASSYSPTAMNTEAFF. CDR3 DNA sequence: TGTGCCAGCAGTTACTCGCCGACAGCCATGAACACTGAAGCTTTCTTT.

This clonotype was counted between two and nine times. The rearrangement links TRBV7-2 to TRBJ2-5; D is unclear. CDR3 length equals 13 residues. The ends were cut back, 6 bases at V and 5 bases at J, with 13 bases in the middle. Looked up from germline, CDR1 is SGHTA and CDR2 is FQGNSA. CDR3 in DNA: TGTGCCAGCAGTAGAGAGCACTGGGAGACCCAGTACTTC. This codes for CASSREHWETQYF.

This clonotype was counted only a few times. The chain has TRBV10-3 and TRBJ1-2; D is possibly TRBD1 (5 bases). CDR3 length: 14 amino acids. With 8 bases removed from V and 3 bases from J, the gap between germline ends came to 16 bases. The germline CDR1 and CDR2 sequences are ENHRY and SYGVKD. As DNA, the CDR3 is TGTGCCATCGGTCTAGGAGGGGCCCACTATGGCTACACCTTC. It translates to CAIGLGGAHYGYTF.

This clonotype has at least ten counts. This chain's CDR3 is CAIIDGTSGSRNEQFF. CDR3 nucleotide sequence: TGTGCCATCATAGACGGGACTAGCGGGAGCCGTAATGAGCAGTTCTTC. This chain joins TRBV10-3 and TRBJ2-1; 14 nucleotides match TRBD2. The CDR3 is 16 amino acids. In germline, CDR1 is ENHRY, CDR2 SYGVKD. V lost 7 bases to trimming and J lost 7 bases; unmatched junction nucleotides: 9.

The genes are TRBV5-1 and TRBJ2-3; TRBD2 might be the D (5 bases). CDR3 size: 14 residues. V dropped 5 bases and J dropped 0 bases, with 10 bases sitting between them. The germline V gene encodes CDR1 SGHRS and CDR2 YFSETQ. The CDR3 region has the DNA TGCGCCAGCAGGACTATTCCTAGCACAGATACGCAGTATTTT. Amino acid sequence: CASRTIPSTDTQYF.

This clonotype was picked up many times. The V gene is TRBV7-2, the J gene TRBJ2-1; TRBD2 aligns across 12 bases. The CDR3 extends over 14 amino acids. CDR1 and CDR2 (germline): SGHTA, FQGNSA. V gave up 4 bases and J gave up 5 bases; unmatched junction bases: 0. Written as DNA, the CDR3 is TGTGCCAGCAGCTGGACTAGCGGGAACAATGAGCAGTTCTTC. Protein: CASSWTSGNNEQFF. Complete variable domain (other parts from reference TRBV7-2 and TRBJ2-1): GAGVSQSPSNKVTEKGKDVELRCDPISGHTALYWYRQSLGQGLEFLIYFQGNSAPDKSGLPSDRFSAERTGGSVSTLTIQRTQQEDSAVYLCASSWTSGNNEQFFGPGTRLTVL.

This clonotype appeared many times. This chain uses TRBV6-2 or TRBV6-3 with TRBJ1-2; 8 bases are a match to TRBD1. The junction had 13 bases not matched to a gene; V was cut back by 6 bases and J by 1 base. CDR1 MNHEY and CDR2 SVGEGT come from the germline V gene. There are 17 residues in the CDR3. The CDR3 coding sequence is TGTGCCAGCAGCCTACGGACAGGGTCTGAGGGTAACTATGGCTACACCTTC. Its protein is CASSLRTGSEGNYGYTF.

This clonotype was observed a few times. The chain employs TRBV7-2 and TRBJ2-3, with D uncertain. Trimming stripped 5 bases from V and 5 bases from J, with 14 bases between. Per the germline V gene, CDR1 is SGHTA and CDR2 is FQGNSA. The CDR3 extends over 14 amino acids. CDR3 coding DNA: TGTGCCAGCAGCCCCCGTAGGGCAGGAGATACGCAGTATTTT. Translated, it gives CASSPRRAGDTQYF. Full variable domain (outside the CDR3, taken from reference TRBV7-2 and TRBJ2-3): GAGVSQSPSNKVTEKGKDVELRCDPISGHTALYWYRQSLGQGLEFLIYFQGNSAPDKSGLPSDRFSAERTGGSVSTLTIQRTQQEDSAVYLCASSPRRAGDTQYFGPGTRLTVL.

This clonotype was recorded a few times. The V call is TRBV11-2, the J call TRBJ2-2; a possible D gene is TRBD2 (7 bases). This CDR3 region has 16 residues. V gave up 5 bases and J gave up 5 bases, with 18 bases separating them. The germline CDR1 and CDR2 sequences are SGHAT and FQNNGV. The CDR3 sequence is CASSALRGAETGELFF. In nucleotides, the CDR3 is TGTGCCAGCAGCGCTTTACGGGGGGCTGAGACCGGGGAGCTGTTTTTT.

The chain has TRBV27 and TRBJ2-3; D is unresolved. Germline V gene lookup returns CDR1 MNHEY and CDR2 SMNVEV (reference sequence). The V and J ends lost 3 bases and 6 bases respectively, with 10 bases between them. The CDR3 runs to 13 residues. Here the CDR3 reads CASSFLSADTQYF. CDR3 sequence (DNA): TGTGCCAGCAGTTTTCTCTCCGCGGATACGCAGTATTTT.